This passage covers 26 T cell receptor beta chains from one sample sequenced in a study of high-grade serous ovarian cancer treatment subgroups. Tumor samples were obtained before definitive surgery or chemotherapy. The data were produced by immunoSEQ multiplex PCR, yet TCRdb's version contains in-frame clones alone and is incomplete. This table has around 37,000 clones, 79% appearing once. Specimen: tumor tissue. The receptors were gathered from a human donor with high-grade serous ovarian cancer.

The chain employs TRBV9 and TRBJ2-5; 10 bases are shared with TRBD1. This CDR3 has 16 residues. Germline CDR1 and CDR2: SGDLS and YYNGEE. Losses at the gene ends were 0 bases for V and 5 bases for J; bases not matched to a gene: 7. This CDR3 is CASSVAAGTGVETQYF. In DNA form, the CDR3 reads TGTGCCAGCAGCGTAGCAGCCGGGACAGGGGTCGAGACCCAGTACTTC.

The rearrangement uses TRBV6-5 and TRBJ1-1; TRBD1 is a possible D gene (5 bases). The CDR3 is made up of 15 amino acids. The ends were cut back, 6 bases at V and 0 bases at J, with 14 bases in the middle. The germline CDR1 and CDR2 sequences are MNHEY and SVGAGI. CDR3 bases: TGTGCCAGCAGCTCTCATGGGGGGGTGAACACTGAAGCTTTCTTT. It yields the protein CASSSHGGVNTEAFF.

The gene calls are TRBV7-2 and TRBJ2-5; D unclear. The CDR3 has 13 residues. Trimming took 5 bases from V and 5 from J, leaving 12 bases between them. Germline V gene sequence: CDR1 SGHTA, CDR2 FQGNSA. The CDR3 region has the DNA TGTGCCAGCAGCATAGGACCGCGCGAGACCCAGTACTTC. It translates to CASSIGPRETQYF.

The chain combines TRBV14 with TRBJ2-2; TRBD2 matches at 10 bases. Germline CDR1 and CDR2: SGHDN and FVKESK. There are 17 residues in the CDR3. J gave up 5 bases and V 0 bases, and 6 bases lay outside the gene matches. The CDR3 here is CASSQEKTSGYTGELFF. CDR3 nucleotides: TGTGCCAGCAGCCAAGAGAAGACTAGCGGGTATACCGGGGAGCTGTTTTTT.

This clone was counted a single time. The V call is TRBV6-1, the J call TRBJ2-2; D gene ambiguous. There are 12 residues in the CDR3. V was clipped by 2 bases and J by 6 bases, with 4 bases between them. Germline V gives CDR1 MNHNS, CDR2 SASEGT. In DNA, the CDR3 is TGTGCCAGCAGTGAAAGGCCCGGGGAGCTGTTTTTT. It yields the protein CASSERPGELFF.

V gene TRBV5-1 combines with J gene TRBJ1-5; 7 positions agree with TRBD1. Germline assignment: CDR1 SGHRS and CDR2 YFSETQ. Losses at the gene ends were 4 bases for V and 3 bases for J; bases not matched to a gene: 7. The CDR3 runs 15 residues. The chain's CDR3 is CASSVGTVANQPQHF. In nucleotides, the CDR3 is TGCGCCAGCAGCGTCGGGACAGTGGCCAATCAGCCCCAGCATTTT.

The CDR3 nucleotides read TGTGCCACCCGGGACAGGGCGCGGGAGCAGTTCTTC. It encodes CATRDRAREQFF. The chain recombines TRBV6-6 with TRBJ2-1; 9 bases map to TRBD1. Germline V CDR1 and CDR2: MNHNY, SVGAGI (reference sequence). Losses at the gene ends were 10 bases for V and 10 bases for J; bases not matched to a gene: 8. The CDR3 has 12 amino acids.

This CDR3 is CASSQGSGRFYNEQFF. The DNA for the CDR3 is TGCGCCAGCAGCCAAGGGAGCGGGAGATTCTACAATGAGCAGTTCTTC. The V gene is TRBV4-3, the J gene TRBJ2-1, with 8 bases fitting TRBD2. V shed 1 base, J shed 3 bases, and the junction held 5 bases outside the gene matches. The CDR3 contains 16 residues. Germline loops: CDR1 LGHNA, CDR2 YSLEER.

This rearrangement joins TRBV27 to TRBJ2-6, with a tentative D call TRBD1 (6 bases). V lost 3 bases and J lost 1, with 16 bases in between. Germline V gene sequence: CDR1 MNHEY, CDR2 SMNVEV (reference sequence). This CDR3 comprises 18 residues. The CDR3 region is CASSFKGTKFSGANVLTF. DNA for the CDR3: TGTGCCAGCAGTTTTAAGGGGACAAAGTTTTCTGGGGCCAACGTCCTGACTTTC.

The rearrangement joins TRBV6-5 to TRBJ2-7; 8 nucleotides agree with TRBD2. Germline V gene data show CDR1 as MNHEY and CDR2 as SVGAGI. Losses at the gene ends were 0 bases for V and 4 bases for J; bases not matched to a gene: 5. The CDR3 is made up of 15 amino acids. CDR3 in DNA: TGTGCCAGCAGTTACTCGAGTCTAGCGGGTTACGAGCAGTACTTC. Its translation: CASSYSSLAGYEQYF.

The chain has TRBV5-1 and TRBJ2-7; D is ambiguous. This CDR3 is built from 14 residues. The germline V gene encodes CDR1 SGHRS and CDR2 YFSETQ. With 0 bases removed from V and 2 bases from J, the gap between germline ends came to 9 bases. The CDR3 nucleotides are TGCGCCAGCAGCTTGGTAGTCAGTCCCTACGAGCAGTACTTC. Amino acid sequence: CASSLVVSPYEQYF.

The genes are TRBV30 and TRBJ2-7, with 8 bases that match TRBD2. CDR3 size: 13 residues. The V segment lost 0 bases and the J segment 7 bases; nucleotides outside the gene matches: 5. Germline V CDR1 and CDR2: GTSNPN, SVGIG (reference sequence). The CDR3 region has the DNA TGTGCCTGGAGTGTCGGGGGGGCGAGGGAGCAGTACTTC. Residues: CAWSVGGAREQYF. Full variable domain (rest looked up from reference TRBV30 and TRBJ2-7): SQTIHQWPATLVQPVGSPLSLECTVEGTSNPNLYWYRQAAGRGLQLLFYSVGIGQISSEVPQNLSASRPQDRQFILSSKKLLLSDSGFYLCAWSVGGAREQYFGPGTRLTVT.

This clone showed up just a few times. The chain uses TRBV7-2 and TRBJ2-5; weak D call: TRBD1 (5 bases). Between the trimmed V and J ends, which lost 7 bases and 4 bases, there was a span of 10 bases. CDR3 length equals 12 residues. CDR1 is SGHTA and CDR2 is FQGNSA in the germline V gene. The CDR3 region has the DNA TGTGCCAGCAAGCCAGGGCTAGAGACCCAGTACTTC. Amino acid sequence: CASKPGLETQYF.

This chain connects TRBV19 to TRBJ1-2; TRBD1 aligns across 8 bases. After removal of 8 bases from V and 4 bases from J, the junction contained 3 bases not matched to a gene. Germline CDR1 is LNHDA and CDR2 is SQIVND (reference sequence). The CDR3 spans 12 residues. CDR3 sequence: CASSDRVYGYTF. The CDR3 DNA reads TGTGCCAGTTCGGACAGGGTCTATGGCTACACCTTC.

This clone was detected only once. The chain employs TRBV5-1 and TRBJ2-7; no firm D call. Germline CDR1 SGHRS, CDR2 YFSETQ. The CDR3 runs 14 residues. V was cut by 0 bases and J by 5 bases, with 12 bases left in between. The CDR3 region has the DNA TGCGCCAGCAGCTTGGCCGGGCAAGGCGACGAGCAGTACTTC. Its protein product is CASSLAGQGDEQYF.

This rearrangement joins TRBV7-2 to TRBJ2-1; possibly TRBD1 for D (6 bases). V lost 0 bases to trimming and J lost 7 bases, with 13 bases between them. The CDR3 is 15 amino acids. Germline V CDR1 and CDR2: SGHTA, FQGNSA. CDR3 in DNA: TGTGCCAGCAGCTTAGCGGGGGCCGGTTCGAATGAGCAGTTCTTC. Translated: CASSLAGAGSNEQFF. The full variable domain, completed using reference TRBV7-2 and TRBJ2-1, is GAGVSQSPSNKVTEKGKDVELRCDPISGHTALYWYRQSLGQGLEFLIYFQGNSAPDKSGLPSDRFSAERTGGSVSTLTIQRTQQEDSAVYLCASSLAGAGSNEQFFGPGTRLTVL.

The gene calls are TRBV7-9 and TRBJ1-5; D is perhaps TRBD1 (6 bases). The CDR3 spans 13 residues. The V gene's germline CDR1 is SEHNR and CDR2 FQNEAQ (reference sequence). Trimming removed 3 bases at V and 4 bases at J, with 7 bases between. The CDR3 DNA reads as TGTGCCAGCAGCTTGGACAGAAATCAGCCCCAGCATTTT. Its protein is CASSLDRNQPQHF. The full variable domain, rest sourced from reference TRBV7-9 and TRBJ1-5, is DTGVSQNPRHKITKRGQNVTFRCDPISEHNRLYWYRQTLGQGPEFLTYFQNEAQLEKSRLLSDRFSAERPKGSFSTLEIQRTEQGDSAMYLCASSLDRNQPQHFGDGTRLSIL.

The genes are TRBV4-3 and TRBJ2-3; 8 bases are shared with TRBD1. The CDR3 consists of 15 residues. Germline V gene lookup returns CDR1 LGHNA and CDR2 YSLEER. The trim removed 5 bases at V and 8 bases at J, leaving 12 bases unmatched. The CDR3 region has the DNA TGCGCCAGCAGCTCAACCGGGACAGGCGCCAGTACGCAGTATTTT. This gives the protein CASSSTGTGASTQYF.

V is TRBV4-3 and J is TRBJ2-2; D uncertain. Trimming left V 1 base short and J 9 bases short, with 9 bases between. The CDR3 length is 13 residues. Germline CDR1 is LGHNA and CDR2 is YSLEER. The CDR3 loop is CASSQGGRRELFF. The DNA of the CDR3 is TGCGCCAGCAGCCAAGGGGGAAGAAGGGAGCTGTTTTTT.

This clone was detected only once. The V gene is TRBV15, the J gene TRBJ2-7; TRBD1 matches 8 bases. CDR3 length: 15 residues. Germline V gene sequence: CDR1 LNHNV, CDR2 YYDKDF (reference sequence). The J segment lost 3 bases and the V segment lost 1 base, leaving 5 bases of the junction unmatched. The CDR3 DNA is TGTGCCACCAGCAGAGCCGGACAGGGTAACTACGAGCAGTACTTC. It encodes CATSRAGQGNYEQYF.

This clone was counted once. The rearrangement links TRBV14 to TRBJ1-2; maybe TRBD1 (6 bases). CDR3 length equals 14 residues. V lost 0 bases to trimming and J lost 6 bases, with 11 bases between them. Germline CDR1 SGHDN, CDR2 FVKESK. The DNA of the CDR3 is TGTGCCAGCAGCCAAGAACAGGGCGTAGATGGCTACACCTTC. Protein product: CASSQEQGVDGYTF.

The chain joins TRBV18 to TRBJ1-5, with TRBD1 matching over 10 bases. CDR1 is KGHSH and CDR2 is LQKENI in the germline V gene. Unmatched junction bases numbered 1, after V lost 3 bases and J lost 5 bases. CDR3 length: 14 residues. CDR3 nucleotide sequence: TGTGCCAGCTCACCGGGACAGGGGTATCAGCCCCAGCATTTT. It yields the protein CASSPGQGYQPQHF.

This chain uses TRBV7-3 with TRBJ2-5; D may be TRBD2 (6 bases). The germline V gene encodes CDR1 SGHTA and CDR2 FQGTGA. CDR3 length equals 13 residues. Trimming removed 5 bases from V and 4 bases from J, with 11 bases in between. CDR3 DNA sequence: TGTGCCAGCAGCCAACTAGCTGGAGAGACCCAGTACTTC. It yields the protein CASSQLAGETQYF.

The chain uses TRBV11-2 and TRBJ1-1; possible D gene TRBD1, 5 bases. The germline V gene has CDR1 SGHAT and CDR2 FQNNGV. V was pared by 3 bases and J by 7 bases, with 12 bases between. This CDR3 has 13 residues. Written as DNA, the CDR3 is TGTGCCAGCAGCTTCTCCGGGGGAGGTGAAGCTTTCTTT. This encodes CASSFSGGGEAFF.

This clone is medium-sized. The V and J genes are TRBV7-8 and TRBJ2-6, with 13 bases fitting TRBD2. The CDR3 extends over 16 amino acids. The J segment lost 3 bases and the V segment lost 4 bases, leaving 0 bases of the junction unmatched. Germline-derived CDR1 and CDR2 are SGHVS and FQNEAQ. The CDR3 loop is CASSWTSGSGANVLTF. CDR3 in DNA: TGTGCCAGCAGCTGGACTAGCGGGAGTGGGGCCAACGTCCTGACTTTC.

V is TRBV7-2 and J is TRBJ1-3, with D possibly matching TRBD1 (5 bases). CDR1 SGHTA and CDR2 FQGNSA come from the germline V gene. The length of the CDR3 is 15 residues. Deletions cut 2 bases from V and 2 bases from J, with 10 bases between. CDR3 sequence reads: CASSLTRGAGNTIYF. DNA for the CDR3: TGTGCCAGCAGCTTAACGAGGGGCGCTGGAAACACCATATATTTT.